Sequencing of this T cell receptor (beta chain) was carried out in a study of long-term antiretroviral therapy in people with HIV (dated by TCRdb to 2021 to 2024). In terms of the full investigation: The earliest samples were collected roughly a decade before the 2015 WHO recommendation for immediate ART, at a time when ART was usually postponed until CD4 counts fell. This retrospective serial study examined whether starting ART and sustained HIV suppression were associated with changes in the composition and diversity of the TRB repertoire in peripheral blood. No cross-contamination during QIAcube processing was shown when test extractions of a monoclonal T-cell line were performed alongside 33 polyclonal samples. A total of 150 to 200 cryopreserved PBMC samples came from a few dozen adults with confirmed HIV infection and were collected serially over a mean of roughly six years (range 1-12). About 35% of the 30 participants with HIV were female. Summary of the overall study and its limitations: Compared with controls, HIV repertoires had narrower CDR3 length ranges, and the network structure pointed to an antigen-experienced repertoire that shifted only slightly toward naive after ART. ART initiation was associated with a significant increase in TRB diversity, but diversity stayed significantly below transplant donor controls even after long-term ART. Expanded TRB clones identified before ART initiation dominated the repertoire across all time points, though the dominance fluctuated and decreased in many PLHIV after ART. Owing to limited PBMC availability, only the TCR beta chain was sequenced, without alpha chain pairing. Because pre-ART samples had limited cell numbers, unsorted PBMC were profiled rather than sorted CD4+ and CD8+ T cells. No data were available on ART adherence, viral resistance or therapy changes, limiting inferences about post-ART repertoire changes. The samples were dated from about 2004 to 2018, and the ART regimens that were used may be less effective than current ART regimens.

Sequencing of the TRB variable region was done with the immunoSEQ hsTCRB v3.0 assay at survey level resolution. TRB sequencing targeted a depth of about 40,000-55,000 T-cell genomes per sample. Pooled TRB libraries were sequenced on an Illumina MiSeq with a v3 150-cycle kit. The authors' analysis ran thus. Repertoire analysis was performed in R inside a reproducible Nextflow workflow that covered QC, data transformation and analysis. Custom analyses were implemented in LymphoSeq2, an R package for AIRR-Seq data exploration. After excluding a handful of samples that yielded fewer than 5000 total TRB sequences, some 180 HIV repertoires remained for analysis. Among the 180 to 200 HIV repertoires that were kept, around 60 were collected before ART initiation and more than 120 were collected after ART initiation. Each repertoire was downsampled to 5000 TRB nucleotide sequences, and summary statistics were averaged across 100 downsampling iterations. TRB sequences were retained for analysis only if CDR3 regions of at least seven amino acids were present. Two measures captured diversity: a Shannon entropy-derived clonality score and the Gini coefficient. Repertoire networks linked the top 5000 CDR3 amino acid sequences whenever two sequences differed by an edit distance of one. GLIPH2 predicted antigen specificity groups and MHC restriction for TRB CDR3 amino acid sequences. Known CMV, EBV, HIV or tissue antigen associations were flagged by matching CDR3 amino acid sequences against VDJdb and McPAS-TCR. Pre-ART, post-ART and control groups were compared with Wilcoxon signed-rank tests and Holm-Bonferroni correction. TCRdb took this table from immuneACCESS and kept in-frame rearrangements with V and J called. Such tables lack part of the clones; where checked against another copy, unresolved V genes explain under half of the gap, and the rest is unexplained. D and trimming come from the DNA, and the V and J calls and clone size come from that table. Within this sample are 15,000 to 20,000 clones, with roughly 79% of them counted one time only. The ten largest clonotypes hold about 10% of the sample.

Comment on this clone: Which antigen it targets is not known. Base qualities were left out, and no much larger clone turns up one base away.

Inclusion was restricted to participants for whom at least one PBMC sample before ART initiation and at least two post-ART samples were available. Every participant with HIV received treatment in the United States of America. Before DNA extraction, cryopreserved samples of about 1-11 million PBMC were thawed and then washed. At the time of the earliest PBMC sample, participants with HIV were aged between about 20 and 54 years. Per participant, PBMC samples came from 1-4 timepoints prior to ART initiation and 2-8 timepoints following ART initiation, for a median of 7 samples. For every participant, serial HIV viral load, CD4+ T-cell count, ART history and demographic data were obtained. Genomic DNA was extracted from unsorted PBMC with a Qiagen kit on a QIAcube, with processing performed in batches of 12 samples. Including the terminal cysteine and phenylalanine, the CDR3 comprises 16 residues. Only the CDR3 DNA stays, 48 bases, in frame from base 1. Based on the germline V gene (reference sequence), the CDR1 and CDR2 sequences are MNHEY and SMNVEV.

This sample comprised unsorted PBMCs, obtained 2.3 years after starting antiretroviral therapy. Recombination connected TRBV27 to TRBJ2-5, with 11 middle bases fitting TRBD2. Matching the DNA end better, TRBJ2-7 makes the J call doubtful. This TCR was recovered from a woman aged 40 to 49 with HIV. The base sequence is TGTGCCAGCAGGAAAACCGGGACTAGCGGATACTACGAGCAGTACTTC. This gives the protein CASRKTGTSGYYEQYF.